This T cell receptor beta chain was sequenced in a study of blood T cell repertoires in COVID-19. As for the study in general: The United States, Italy and Spain provided the acute and convalescent COVID-19 samples. Sources were T cells, B-cell-depleted T cells, or PBMCs; the material itself was cDNA or gDNA.

Trimming shortened V by 3 bases and J by 0 bases, and 7 bases separated the two germline ends. The CDR3 consists of 14 residues. The germline V gene encodes CDR1 SGHDN and CDR2 FVKESK. The authors' processing: Using reference gene primer amplification, nucleated cell counts were estimated. Profiled with immunoSEQ multiplex PCR; TCRdb holds only in-frame clones, not every one. The D gene and trimming were derived from the DNA, and the V and J assignments and clone size from that table. The profile covers some 250,000 clones, with around 90% appearing a single time and just under 1% taken by the ten largest.

The gene calls are TRBV14 and TRBJ2-3; the D gene is possibly TRBD2 (5 bases). The origin of this receptor is a woman between 40 and 50 years old who had recovered from COVID-19. The sample comprised peripheral blood. Here the CDR3 reads CASSHRTSTDTQYF. The CDR3 DNA follows: TGTGCCAGCAGCCACAGGACTAGCACAGATACGCAGTATTTT. The whole variable domain, filled in from reference TRBV14 and TRBJ2-3, reads EAGVTQFPSHSVIEKGQTVTLRCDPISGHDNLYWYRRVMGKEIKFLLHFVKESKQDESGMPNNRFLAERTGGTYSTLKVQPAELEDSGVYFCASSHRTSTDTQYFGPGTRLTVL.